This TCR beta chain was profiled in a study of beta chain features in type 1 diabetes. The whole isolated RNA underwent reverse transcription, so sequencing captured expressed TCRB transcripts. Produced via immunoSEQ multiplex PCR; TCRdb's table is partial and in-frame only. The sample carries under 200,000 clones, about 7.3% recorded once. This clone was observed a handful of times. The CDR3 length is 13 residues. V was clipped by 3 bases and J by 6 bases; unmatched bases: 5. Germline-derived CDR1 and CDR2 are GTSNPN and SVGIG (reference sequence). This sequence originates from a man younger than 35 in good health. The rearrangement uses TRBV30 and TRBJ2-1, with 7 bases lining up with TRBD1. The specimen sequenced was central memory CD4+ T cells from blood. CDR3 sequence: CAWSLRTGNEQFF. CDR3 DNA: TGTGCCTGGAGCCTTAGGACAGGCAATGAGCAGTTCTTC.